This entry lists 29 T cell receptor beta chains sequenced from one sample in a study of blood T cell repertoires in COVID-19. Profiling relied on immunoSEQ multiplex PCR, and the TCRdb table lists in-frame clones only, not all of them. The sample lists around 460,000 clones; around 90% were seen once. Sequenced: peripheral blood. These receptors were taken from a man aged 18 to 29 with COVID-19, enrolled during active disease.

The chain employs TRBV13 and TRBJ1-1; D not resolved. CDR3 length: 14 residues. The V and J ends lost 1 base and 6 bases respectively, with 12 bases between them. Germline CDR1 PRHDT, CDR2 FYEKMQ (reference sequence). CDR3 loop: CASSLEWGDAEAFF. For the CDR3, the DNA is TGTGCCAGCAGCTTAGAGTGGGGAGATGCTGAAGCTTTCTTT.

The chain has TRBV29-1 and TRBJ2-5; D is ambiguous. The CDR3 runs to 11 residues. Germline lookup yields CDR1 SQVTM and CDR2 ANQGSEA. The V end was cut by 5 bases, the J end by 9 bases, with 13 bases between. In DNA, the CDR3 is TGCAGCGTTTTCCGAGATTTGGCCCAGTACTTC. Encoded protein: CSVFRDLAQYF.

The chain uses TRBV5-6 and TRBJ2-2; D gene unclear. This CDR3 is built from 13 residues. From germline, CDR1 is SGHDT and CDR2 YYEEEE. V was cut by 4 bases and J by 6 bases, with 10 bases left in between. CDR3 amino acids: CASSRGVPGELFF. CDR3 nucleotide sequence: TGTGCCAGCAGCCGCGGTGTTCCCGGGGAGCTGTTTTTT.

The rearrangement joins TRBV18 to TRBJ2-5; a weak D match, TRBD1 (5 bases). The germline V gene encodes CDR1 KGHSH and CDR2 LQKENI. The CDR3 is made up of 13 amino acids. V was cut by 7 bases and J by 0 bases, with 9 bases left in between. In DNA, the CDR3 is TGTGCCAGCTTCGACAGAAACCAAGAGACCCAGTACTTC. Its protein is CASFDRNQETQYF.

In DNA, the CDR3 is TGTGCCAGCACACAGAACTATGGCTACACCTTC. Protein sequence: CASTQNYGYTF. The rearrangement joins TRBV2 to TRBJ1-2; D is ambiguous. The germline CDR1 and CDR2 sequences are SNHLY and FYNNEI. V was shortened by 7 bases and J by 2 bases, with 5 bases between the two germline ends. This CDR3 is 11 amino acids long.

The gene calls are TRBV18 and TRBJ2-7; 10 nucleotides agree with TRBD1. The CDR3 is made up of 17 amino acids. Germline loops: CDR1 KGHSH, CDR2 LQKENI. V was clipped by 1 base and J by 4 bases; unmatched bases: 10. Here the CDR3 reads CASSPLYNRDRGYEQYF. The CDR3 bases are TGTGCCAGCTCACCACTTTATAATAGGGACAGGGGATACGAGCAGTACTTC.

The J gene is TRBJ2-5, the V gene TRBV9; possibly TRBD2 for D (6 bases). CDR1 and CDR2 (germline): SGDLS, YYNGEE. The CDR3 contains 16 residues. V lost 4 bases, J lost 0 bases, and 16 bases lay in between. The CDR3: CASSIGGTTHQETQYF. Written as DNA, the CDR3 is TGTGCCAGCAGCATTGGCGGGACCACCCACCAAGAGACCCAGTACTTC.

The rearrangement links TRBV6-6 to TRBJ1-3; D call uncertain. From germline, CDR1 is MNHNY and CDR2 SVGAGI (reference sequence). The CDR3 runs to 16 residues. Trimming took 0 bases from V and 3 from J, leaving 12 bases between them. CDR3 bases: TGTGCCAGCAGTTACTCAGCCAGATCGGGTGGAAACACCATATATTTT. This encodes CASSYSARSGGNTIYF.

This clone appeared a single time. This sequence joins TRBV7-2 and TRBJ2-3, with 8 bases identical to TRBD2. V shed 3 bases and J 0 bases; nucleotides not matched to a gene: 5. The CDR3 consists of 16 residues. Looked up from germline, CDR1 is SGHTA and CDR2 is FQGNSA. The CDR3 DNA follows: TGTGCCAGCAGCTTGCTAGCGGGCCTAAGCACAGATACGCAGTATTTT. Its protein product is CASSLLAGLSTDTQYF.

The CDR3 coding sequence is TGTGCCAGCAGCCAATCTAGCAGCTACGAGCAGTACTTC. Encoded protein: CASSQSSSYEQYF. The chain combines TRBV14 with TRBJ2-7, with D possibly matching TRBD2 (5 bases). CDR1 is SGHDN and CDR2 is FVKESK in the germline V gene. CDR3 size: 13 residues. V lost 2 bases and J 3 bases, leaving 8 bases between the germline ends.

J is TRBJ2-2 and V is TRBV12-5; tentatively, D is TRBD2 (5 bases). The germline V and J ends were trimmed by 5 bases and 4 bases, with 14 bases remaining between them. CDR3 length: 15 amino acids. CDR1 and CDR2 from the germline V gene are LGHNT and FRNRAP. CDR3: CASGPTGVGTGELFF. The CDR3 coding sequence is TGTGCTAGTGGTCCTACCGGGGTGGGCACCGGGGAGCTGTTTTTT.

This chain links TRBV19 with TRBJ2-3; 11 bases are shared with TRBD2. This CDR3 contains 16 residues. Germline lookup yields CDR1 LNHDA and CDR2 SQIVND (reference sequence). Trimming took 6 bases from V and 8 from J; bases not matched to a gene: 13. The CDR3 bases are TGTGCCAGTAGGGCTAGCGGGGGGCAGGCTCCGGGTACGCAGTATTTT. Translating gives CASRASGGQAPGTQYF.

This chain joins TRBV5-1 and TRBJ1-6; D is unclear. V dropped 4 bases and J dropped 8 bases, with 10 bases sitting between them. The length of the CDR3 is 13 residues. Germline lookup yields CDR1 SGHRS and CDR2 YFSETQ. The chain's CDR3 is CASSRGLDSPLHF. In nucleotides, the CDR3 is TGCGCCAGCAGCCGCGGGTTGGATTCACCCCTCCACTTT. The full variable domain, in which reference TRBV5-1 and TRBJ1-6 provide the parts outside the CDR3, is KAGVTQTPRYLIKTRGQQVTLSCSPISGHRSVSWYQQTPGQGLQFLFEYFSETQRNKGNFPGRFSGRQFSNSRSEMNVSTLELGDSALYLCASSRGLDSPLHFGNGTRLTVT.

This chain connects TRBV27 to TRBJ1-1; TRBD1 might be the D (5 bases). This CDR3 comprises 14 residues. The germline V and J ends were trimmed by 4 bases and 0 bases, with 9 bases remaining between them. Germline V gene data show CDR1 as MNHEY and CDR2 as SMNVEV (reference sequence). The CDR3, as DNA: TGTGCCAGCAGTTCAGGGTTTATGAACACTGAAGCTTTCTTT. Residues: CASSSGFMNTEAFF.

The chain employs TRBV4-1 and TRBJ1-1, with TRBD1 matching over 7 bases. V gave up 2 bases and J gave up 3 bases; unmatched junction bases: 6. The CDR3 is 15 amino acids. The germline V gene has CDR1 MGHRA and CDR2 YSYEKL. The CDR3: CASSQLPTGDTEAFF. CDR3 coding DNA: TGCGCCAGCAGCCAATTACCTACAGGGGACACTGAAGCTTTCTTT.

The CDR3 nucleotides read TGTGCCAGCAGTTCACTTCTCGGACAGGCTTACGAGCAGTACTTC. Protein product: CASSSLLGQAYEQYF. The V and J genes are TRBV27 and TRBJ2-7, with 7 bases identical to TRBD1. CDR3 length equals 15 residues. After removal of 4 bases from V and 4 bases from J, the junction contained 10 bases not matched to a gene. The germline CDR1 and CDR2 sequences are MNHEY and SMNVEV (reference sequence).

V gene TRBV7-2 combines with J gene TRBJ2-7; TRBD2 might be the D (6 bases). This CDR3 region has 14 residues. Germline V CDR1 and CDR2: SGHTA, FQGNSA. Deletions cut 4 bases from V and 7 bases from J, with 17 bases between. The CDR3 is CASSSLGGAGEQYF. The CDR3 DNA reads TGTGCCAGCAGCTCCCTTGGCGGGGCGGGGGAGCAGTACTTC.

V is TRBV9 and J is TRBJ2-1, with TRBD2 matching 7 bases. The ends lost 0 bases at V and 4 bases at J; junction bases unmatched: 10. CDR3 length: 17 amino acids. Per the germline V gene, CDR1 is SGDLS and CDR2 is YYNGEE. The CDR3 nucleotides are TGTGCCAGCAGCGTAGAGGTCGGCGGGAGTGGATACAATGAGCAGTTCTTC. This sequence encodes CASSVEVGGSGYNEQFF.

V usage is TRBV18 and J usage is TRBJ2-7; 7 bases align to TRBD1. J gave up 5 bases and V 0 bases, and 4 bases lay outside the gene matches. The germline V gene has CDR1 KGHSH and CDR2 LQKENI. The CDR3 consists of 14 residues. In DNA, the CDR3 is TGTGCCAGCTCACCACCGACAGGGATCCACGAGCAGTACTTC. This encodes CASSPPTGIHEQYF.

The genes are TRBV11-3 and TRBJ2-7; 10 bases map to TRBD2. The CDR3 is 17 amino acids. J lost 8 bases, V lost 2 bases, and 15 bases had no gene match. Germline V gene sequence: CDR1 SGHNT, CDR2 YENEEA. The CDR3, as DNA: TGTGCCAGCAGCTTAAGTGGAGGGAGCGCTAGCGGGAGCCAGCAGTACTTC. Translated, it gives CASSLSGGSASGSQQYF.

The gene calls are TRBV3-1 (or the pseudogene TRBV3-2) and TRBJ2-5; D may be TRBD1 (5 bases). The CDR3 sequence is 14 residues long. Germline V gene data show CDR1 as LGHDT and CDR2 as YNNKEL (reference sequence). V was shortened by 4 bases and J by 4 bases, with 13 bases between the two germline ends. The CDR3 is CASSRRVRGETQYF. The CDR3 coding sequence is TGTGCCAGCAGCCGCAGGGTTAGAGGAGAGACCCAGTACTTC.

This clone has only a few counts. This rearrangement joins TRBV3-1 (or the pseudogene TRBV3-2) to TRBJ2-3; D is perhaps TRBD1 (6 bases). Deletions cut 0 bases from V and 10 bases from J, with 17 bases between. This CDR3 is 15 amino acids long. CDR1 and CDR2 from the germline V gene are LGHDT and YNNKEL (reference sequence). The CDR3 sequence: CASSQDVQGNFAQYF. The CDR3 nucleotides are TGTGCCAGCAGCCAAGACGTACAGGGTAACTTTGCGCAGTATTTT.

V and J are TRBV11-2 and TRBJ2-7, with D perhaps matching TRBD1 (7 bases). The germline V and J ends were trimmed by 5 bases and 3 bases, with 14 bases remaining between them. This CDR3 comprises 14 residues. Looked up from germline, CDR1 is SGHAT and CDR2 is FQNNGV. The chain's CDR3 is CASSPRQGGYEQYF. DNA of the CDR3: TGTGCCAGCAGCCCCCGACAGGGAGGCTACGAGCAGTACTTC.

The chain recombines TRBV2 with TRBJ2-7; the match to TRBD2 covers 7 bases. Losses at the gene ends were 3 bases for V and 2 bases for J; bases not matched to a gene: 10. Germline CDR1 SNHLY, CDR2 FYNNEI. This CDR3 spans 16 amino acids. CDR3 in DNA: TGTGCCAGCAGTGATCCCACTAGCGTGAGAACCTACGAGCAGTACTTC. Amino acids: CASSDPTSVRTYEQYF.

The chain carries TRBV5-1 and TRBJ1-2, with 9 bases fitting TRBD1. CDR1 SGHRS and CDR2 YFSETQ come from the germline V gene. CDR3 length: 14 amino acids. V trimming: 1 base; J trimming: 9 bases; junction bases outside the gene matches: 7. Here the CDR3 reads CASSLSRQGESYTF. The CDR3 region has the DNA TGCGCCAGCAGCTTGTCGCGACAGGGGGAGAGCTACACCTTC.

The CDR3 is CASSPGYRVPETQYF. Here the CDR3 DNA reads TGTGCCAGCAGCCCGGGATACAGGGTGCCAGAGACCCAGTACTTC. The chain joins TRBV5-6 to TRBJ2-5, with D possibly matching TRBD1 (6 bases). The CDR3 is 15 residues long. Germline loops: CDR1 SGHDT, CDR2 YYEEEE. The V gene lost 4 bases and the J gene lost 4 bases, with 17 bases spanning the gap.

The chain links TRBV7-2 to TRBJ2-7, with D possibly matching TRBD1 (6 bases). Deletions cut 1 base from V and 4 bases from J, with 8 bases between. CDR3 length equals 13 residues. Germline V gene data show CDR1 as SGHTA and CDR2 as FQGNSA. CDR3 DNA sequence: TGTGCCAGCAGCTTAGGACAGGATTACGAGCAGTACTTC. It is translated as CASSLGQDYEQYF.

The genes are TRBV19 and TRBJ2-5; 7 nucleotides align to TRBD2. Germline V gene sequence: CDR1 LNHDA, CDR2 SQIVND (reference sequence). The junction had 10 bases not matched to a gene; V was cut back by 8 bases and J by 1 base. The CDR3 loop spans 15 amino acids. CDR3 in DNA: TGTGCCAGTGACCCCGGGACTACCTCCCAAGAGACCCAGTACTTC. It is translated as CASDPGTTSQETQYF. Full variable domain (outside the CDR3, taken from reference TRBV19 and TRBJ2-5): DGGITQSPKYLFRKEGQNVTLSCEQNLNHDAMYWYRQDPGQGLRLIYYSQIVNDFQKGDIAEGYSVSREKKESFPLTVTSAQKNPTAFYLCASDPGTTSQETQYFGPGTRLLVL.

In its sample, this clone was seen once. The V and J genes are TRBV5-5 and TRBJ1-1; 8 bases map to TRBD1. The CDR3 runs to 17 residues. Germline V gene data show CDR1 as SGHKS and CDR2 as YYEKEE (reference sequence). The trim removed 1 base at V and 1 base at J, leaving 9 bases unmatched. The CDR3 nucleotides are TGTGCCAGCAGCTTGTGGACAGGGAATATCGAGAACACTGAAGCTTTCTTT. It is translated as CASSLWTGNIENTEAFF. Complete variable domain (other parts from reference TRBV5-5 and TRBJ1-1): DAGVTQSPTHLIKTRGQQVTLRCSPISGHKSVSWYQQVLGQGPQFIFQYYEKEERGRGNFPDRFSARQFPNYSSELNVNALLLGDSALYLCASSLWTGNIENTEAFFGQGTRLTVV.